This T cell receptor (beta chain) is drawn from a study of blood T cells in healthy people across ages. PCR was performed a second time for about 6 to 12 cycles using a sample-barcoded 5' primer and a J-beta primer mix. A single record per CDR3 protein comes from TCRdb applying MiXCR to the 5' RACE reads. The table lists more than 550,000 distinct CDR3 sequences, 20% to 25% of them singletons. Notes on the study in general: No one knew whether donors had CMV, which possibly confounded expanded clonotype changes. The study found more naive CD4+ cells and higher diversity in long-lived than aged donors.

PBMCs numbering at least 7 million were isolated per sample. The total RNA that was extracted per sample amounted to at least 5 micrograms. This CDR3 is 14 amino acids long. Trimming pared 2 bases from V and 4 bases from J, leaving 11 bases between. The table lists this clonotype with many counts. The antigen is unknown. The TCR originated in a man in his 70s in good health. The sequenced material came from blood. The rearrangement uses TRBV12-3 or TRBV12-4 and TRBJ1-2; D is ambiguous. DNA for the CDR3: TGTGCCAGCAGTTTATCGACCAAGGGCTATGGCTACACCTTC. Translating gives CASSLSTKGYGYTF.